The 17 T cell receptor beta chains in this list originate from one sample, sequenced in a study of cytomegalovirus exposure and HLA in healthy donors. The PCR used 60 Vbeta and 13 Jbeta primers. Method: immunoSEQ multiplex PCR; TCRdb's copy keeps in-frame clones and lacks some. The repertoire consists of 100,000 to 150,000 clones, with 75% to 85% occurring once and the leading ten covering around 3%. Sequenced: PBMCs. The receptor set was obtained from a woman aged 18-29 years in good health and CMV-seropositive.

This rearrangement joins TRBV15 to TRBJ2-5, with 7 positions matching TRBD1. CDR3 size: 14 residues. Losses at the gene ends were 3 bases for V and 3 bases for J; bases not matched to a gene: 4. Germline V gives CDR1 LNHNV, CDR2 YYDKDF (reference sequence). The CDR3 region is CATSRGTAKETQYF. The CDR3 bases are TGTGCCACCAGCAGGGGGACAGCAAAAGAGACCCAGTACTTC.

V gene TRBV30 combines with J gene TRBJ1-3; D is possibly TRBD1 (6 bases). Germline V gene data show CDR1 as GTSNPN and CDR2 as SVGIG (reference sequence). V lost 5 bases, J lost 0 bases, and 8 bases lay in between. The CDR3 consists of 13 residues. CDR3 coding DNA: TGTGCCTGGGACAGGTCCTCTGGAAACACCATATATTTT. Its translation is CAWDRSSGNTIYF.

The chain recombines TRBV7-2 with TRBJ2-3; 8 nucleotides agree with TRBD1. Unmatched junction bases numbered 4, after V lost 1 base and J lost 4 bases. The CDR3 loop spans 15 amino acids. Germline V CDR1 and CDR2: SGHTA, FQGNSA. The CDR3 region is CASSLGTGSSDTQYF. DNA for the CDR3: TGTGCCAGCAGCTTAGGGACAGGGAGTTCAGATACGCAGTATTTT.

J is TRBJ1-1 and V is TRBV6-1, with a tentative D call TRBD1 (6 bases). The CDR3 loop spans 11 amino acids. The V end was cut by 3 bases, the J end by 10 bases, with 9 bases between. Germline-derived CDR1 and CDR2 are MNHNS and SASEGT. The CDR3 spells CASSDPGAAFF. CDR3 coding DNA: TGTGCCAGCAGTGACCCAGGGGCAGCTTTCTTT.

The V and J genes are TRBV5-1 and TRBJ2-1, with D tentatively TRBD2 (6 bases). The V end lost 4 bases, the J end lost 7 bases, and 18 bases lay between the germline ends. The CDR3 loop spans 15 amino acids. Looked up from germline, CDR1 is SGHRS and CDR2 is YFSETQ. As DNA, the CDR3 is TGCGCCAGCAGCGACTCCGGGCGGGAATGGAATGAGCAGTTCTTC. It specifies CASSDSGREWNEQFF.

Notes on this clone: A read error may account for a junction end that differs from germline. The chain recombines TRBV2 with TRBJ2-2, with D possibly TRBD1 on 5 matching bases. The CDR3 extends over 13 amino acids. Germline V CDR1 and CDR2: SNHLY, FYNNEI. The chain's CDR3 is CASRAEQTGELFF. The CDR3 region has the DNA TGTGCAAGCAGGGCAGAACAGACCGGGGAGCTGTTTTTT.

This chain connects TRBV10-2 to TRBJ1-1; unclear D gene. V gave up 3 bases and J gave up 4 bases, with 15 bases separating them. The CDR3 spans 15 residues. In germline, CDR1 is WSHSY, CDR2 SAAADI. The CDR3 DNA follows: TGCGCCAGCAGTGATTGGAGGGAGAGGGTCACTGAAGCTTTCTTT. Its protein product is CASSDWRERVTEAFF.

V gene TRBV9 combines with J gene TRBJ1-4; 8 bases fit TRBD1. CDR1 and CDR2 from the germline V gene are SGDLS and YYNGEE. V shed 0 bases and J 7 bases; nucleotides not matched to a gene: 8. The CDR3 runs to 16 residues. The CDR3 sequence is CASSVGTQGAGEKLFF. The CDR3 bases are TGTGCCAGCAGCGTAGGGACCCAGGGGGCGGGTGAAAAACTGTTTTTT.

This rearrangement joins TRBV10-3 to TRBJ2-5; TRBD2 agrees at 11 bases. Judging by the DNA end, TRBJ2-7 fits better; the J call may be wrong. Germline CDR1 and CDR2: ENHRY and SYGVKD. The CDR3 sequence is 14 residues long. CDR3 sequence reads: CAVISSGGAYEQYF. The CDR3 DNA is TGTGCCGTAATAAGTAGCGGGGGGGCCTACGAGCAGTACTTC.

V usage is TRBV13 and J usage is TRBJ2-7; 10 nucleotides match TRBD1. The CDR3 is 15 amino acids. Germline V gene sequence: CDR1 PRHDT, CDR2 FYEKMQ (reference sequence). V was pared by 4 bases and J by 2 bases, with 5 bases of the junction left unmatched. DNA of the CDR3: TGTGCCAGCAGCTACCGGGACAGGGGAGCCTACGAGCAGTACTTC. This codes for CASSYRDRGAYEQYF.

The chain employs TRBV5-4 and TRBJ2-5, with D hard to call. The J call may be wrong; the DNA end is better matched by TRBJ2-7. CDR3 length equals 13 residues. Germline loops: CDR1 SGHNT, CDR2 YYREEE (reference sequence). CDR3 DNA: TGTGCCAGCAGCTTGGTCAGCGACTACGAGCAGTACTTC. It is translated as CASSLVSDYEQYF.

This clone was recorded a few times. V usage is TRBV27 and J usage is TRBJ1-5; TRBD1 matches at 9 bases. The CDR3 covers 14 residues. Germline-derived CDR1 and CDR2 are MNHEY and SMNVEV (reference sequence). J lost 6 bases, V lost 3 bases, and 3 bases had no gene match. The CDR3 DNA reads TGTGCCAGCAGTTTTACAGGGGGCGCTCAGCCCCAGCATTTT. Amino acid sequence: CASSFTGGAQPQHF.

The rearrangement uses TRBV7-2 and TRBJ2-7; TRBD2 might be the D (5 bases). Germline V gene sequence: CDR1 SGHTA, CDR2 FQGNSA. The CDR3 runs to 15 residues. Trimming stripped 6 bases from V and 2 bases from J, with 17 bases between. The DNA for the CDR3 is TGTGCCAGCAGTTACTCATCGACGGGGACCTACGAGCAGTACTTC. Translated, it gives CASSYSSTGTYEQYF. Full variable domain (rest looked up from reference TRBV7-2 and TRBJ2-7): GAGVSQSPSNKVTEKGKDVELRCDPISGHTALYWYRQSLGQGLEFLIYFQGNSAPDKSGLPSDRFSAERTGGSVSTLTIQRTQQEDSAVYLCASSYSSTGTYEQYFGPGTRLTVT.

V is TRBV15 and J is TRBJ1-5; D is possibly TRBD1 (5 bases). CDR1 and CDR2 (germline): LNHNV, YYDKDF (reference sequence). V was cut by 5 bases and J by 9 bases, with 11 bases left in between. The CDR3 is 12 amino acids. In nucleotides, the CDR3 is TGTGCCACCAGCCCCGATACAGGGCCCCAGCATTTT. Translated, it gives CATSPDTGPQHF.

V gene TRBV6-6 combines with J gene TRBJ1-2, with 10 bases that match TRBD1. After removal of 8 bases from V and 6 bases from J, the junction contained 15 bases not matched to a gene. This CDR3 region has 16 residues. Germline loops: CDR1 MNHNY, CDR2 SVGAGI (reference sequence). Written as DNA, the CDR3 is TGTGCCAGCGGATTTAGAGCCGGGACAGGGGTTGATGGCTACACCTTC. This encodes CASGFRAGTGVDGYTF.

This clone was counted once. The chain combines TRBV6-1 with TRBJ1-2; a possible D gene is TRBD1 (6 bases). CDR1 and CDR2 (germline): MNHNS, SASEGT. The CDR3 consists of 15 residues. V lost 5 bases to trimming and J lost 8 bases, with 21 bases between them. DNA of the CDR3: TGTGCCAGCAGTCCGCGGGGGGCACCCGAAGGGGGCTACACCTTC. As protein: CASSPRGAPEGGYTF.

This clone was detected only a few times. V gene TRBV27 combines with J gene TRBJ1-6; D perhaps matches TRBD1 (5 bases). V was shortened by 5 bases and J by 5 bases, with 16 bases between the two germline ends. The CDR3 contains 16 residues. Germline assignment: CDR1 MNHEY and CDR2 SMNVEV (reference sequence). CDR3 sequence (DNA): TGTGCCAGCAGTGCCTGGGGGGAATTCGATAATTCACCCCTCCACTTT. It translates to CASSAWGEFDNSPLHF.